This T cell receptor beta chain is from a study of T cell clones after liver transplantation. Study-wide background: Samples came from ITN030ST, which attempted immunosuppression withdrawal within 2 years of liver transplantation. Subjects received no induction therapy and standard immunosuppression until randomization at 12-24 months post-transplant.

Study-wide results and limits: Migration into the graft, not deletion, may explain lost graft donor-reactive T cells.

Remarks on this clone: Antigen specificity is unknown.

TCRdb's copy holds only in-frame clones and misses some; the assay was immunoSEQ multiplex PCR. The sample includes under 10,000 clones, about 80% of them seen just once. CDR3 size: 14 residues. Trimming cost V 1 base and J 2 bases; bases outside gene matches: 0. CDR1 and CDR2 from the germline V gene are SGHAT and FQNNGV. The sequence was collected from a human donor who received a liver transplant. The J gene is TRBJ2-7, the V gene TRBV11-2, with 9 bases matching TRBD1. Sample: CD8+ T cells from blood, taken before liver transplant. In DNA form, the CDR3 reads TGTGCCAGCAGCTTAGGACAGGGGGCCTACGAGCAGTACTTC. Translation: CASSLGQGAYEQYF.